This TCR beta chain was sequenced in a study of blood T cell repertoires in COVID-19. Clones were sequenced by immunoSEQ multiplex PCR, and TCRdb holds only the in-frame ones, with some missing. In the table there are 150,000 to 200,000 clones, around 84% of which are singletons. After removal of 6 bases from V and 3 bases from J, the junction contained 6 bases not matched to a gene. The CDR3 runs 15 residues. Germline-derived CDR1 and CDR2 are KGHSH and LQKENI. The chain recombines TRBV18 with TRBJ1-4; TRBD1 matches 8 bases. This clonotype was sampled from a man aged 40-50 years who had recovered from COVID-19. Sequenced material: PBMCs or T cells enriched from blood (not recorded which). The CDR3 loop reads CASSFDRGSNEKLFF. CDR3 in DNA: TGTGCCAGCTCCTTTGACAGGGGTTCTAATGAAAAACTGTTTTTT.